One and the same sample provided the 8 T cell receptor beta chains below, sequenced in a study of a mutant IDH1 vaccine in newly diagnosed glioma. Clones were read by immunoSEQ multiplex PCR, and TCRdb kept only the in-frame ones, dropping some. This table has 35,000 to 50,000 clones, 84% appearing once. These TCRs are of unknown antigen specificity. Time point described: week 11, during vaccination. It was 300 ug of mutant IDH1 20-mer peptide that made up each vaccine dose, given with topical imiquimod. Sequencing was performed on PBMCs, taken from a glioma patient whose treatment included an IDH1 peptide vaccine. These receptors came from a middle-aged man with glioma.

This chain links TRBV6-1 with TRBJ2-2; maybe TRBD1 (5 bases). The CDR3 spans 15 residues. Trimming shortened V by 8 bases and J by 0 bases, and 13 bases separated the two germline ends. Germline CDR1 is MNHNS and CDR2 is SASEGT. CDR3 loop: CASRPLDTNTGELFF. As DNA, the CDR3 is TGTGCCAGCCGGCCCCTGGACACGAACACCGGGGAGCTGTTTTTT.

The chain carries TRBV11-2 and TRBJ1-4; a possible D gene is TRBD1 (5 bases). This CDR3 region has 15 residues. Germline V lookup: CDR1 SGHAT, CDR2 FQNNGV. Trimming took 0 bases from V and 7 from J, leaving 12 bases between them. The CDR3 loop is CASSLDGQPFEKLFF. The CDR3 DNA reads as TGTGCCAGCAGCTTAGATGGACAACCTTTTGAAAAACTGTTTTTT.

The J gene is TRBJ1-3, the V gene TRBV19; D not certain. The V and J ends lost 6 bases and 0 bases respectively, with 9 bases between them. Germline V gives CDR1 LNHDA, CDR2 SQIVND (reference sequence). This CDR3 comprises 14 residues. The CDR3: CASRPPLSGNTIYF. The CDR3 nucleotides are TGTGCCAGTAGGCCGCCTCTCTCTGGAAACACCATATATTTT.

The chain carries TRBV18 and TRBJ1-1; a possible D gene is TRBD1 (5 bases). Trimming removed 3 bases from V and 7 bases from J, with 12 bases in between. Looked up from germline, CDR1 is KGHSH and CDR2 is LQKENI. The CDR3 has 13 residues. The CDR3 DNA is TGTGCCAGCTCACCGGGACCGCACATTGAAGCTTTCTTT. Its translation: CASSPGPHIEAFF.

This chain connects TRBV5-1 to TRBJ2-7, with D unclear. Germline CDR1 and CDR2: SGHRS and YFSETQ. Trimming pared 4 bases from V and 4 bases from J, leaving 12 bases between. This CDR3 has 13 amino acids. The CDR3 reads CASSRLVGYEQYF. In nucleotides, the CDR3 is TGCGCCAGCAGCCGACTGGTCGGTTACGAGCAGTACTTC.

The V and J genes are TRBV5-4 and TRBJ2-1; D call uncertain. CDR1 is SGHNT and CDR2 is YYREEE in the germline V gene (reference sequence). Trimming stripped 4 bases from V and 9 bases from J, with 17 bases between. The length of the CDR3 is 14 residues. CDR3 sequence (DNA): TGTGCCAGCAGCGCGCAAACAAACCCGCCTGAGCAGTTCTTC. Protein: CASSAQTNPPEQFF.

CDR3 sequence (DNA): TGTGCCAGCAGCCAAGATAACGGGACTCCTACCTACGAGCAGTACTTC. It translates to CASSQDNGTPTYEQYF. J is TRBJ2-7 and V is TRBV4-2, with a weak D call TRBD2 (6 bases). V gave up 0 bases and J gave up 2 bases, with 14 bases separating them. This CDR3 is 16 amino acids long. The germline gives CDR1 LGHNA, CDR2 YNFKEQ.

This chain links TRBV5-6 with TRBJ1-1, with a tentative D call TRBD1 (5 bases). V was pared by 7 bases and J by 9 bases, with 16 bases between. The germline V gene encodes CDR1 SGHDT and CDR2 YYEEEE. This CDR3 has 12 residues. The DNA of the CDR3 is TGTGCCAGCCGCCGCCGGGGGGAAAAAGCTTTCTTT. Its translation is CASRRRGEKAFF.